Below, 10 T cell receptor beta chains from the same sample are listed, as sequenced in a study of cytomegalovirus exposure and HLA in healthy donors. PCR involved 60 Vbeta and 13 Jbeta primers. Method: immunoSEQ multiplex PCR; TCRdb's copy keeps in-frame clones and lacks some. This table has about 180,000 clones, roughly 79% appearing once. Sequencing was carried out using PBMCs. The receptor set was obtained from a man between 35 and 55 years old in good health and CMV-seropositive.

The chain recombines TRBV2 with TRBJ1-4, with 8 bases that match TRBD1. Germline assignment: CDR1 SNHLY and CDR2 FYNNEI. V dropped 7 bases and J dropped 7; count of bases not matched to a gene: 8. This CDR3 has 14 residues. In nucleotides, the CDR3 is TGTGCCAGCAACCCGCAGGGGGCGGGTGAAAAACTGTTTTTT. It specifies CASNPQGAGEKLFF.

The V and J genes are TRBV21-1 and TRBJ2-7; TRBD1 was called by the table and not checked on the DNA. TRBV21-1 is a pseudogene locus. The CDR3 is 17 amino acids. The CDR3 sequence is CASSKNLGQGETYEQYF. CDR3 DNA sequence: TGTGCCAGCAGCAAAAATCTTGGGCAGGGTGAAACCTACGAGCAGTACTTC.

The chain combines TRBV6-6 with TRBJ2-7, with 12 bases matching TRBD2. The CDR3 totals 15 residues. CDR1 and CDR2 from the germline V gene are MNHNY and SVGAGI (reference sequence). Unmatched junction bases numbered 4, after V lost 4 bases and J lost 3 bases. The CDR3 reads CASSSLAGGIYEQYF. The CDR3 DNA reads TGTGCCAGCAGTTCACTAGCGGGAGGAATCTACGAGCAGTACTTC.

The J gene is TRBJ2-6, the V gene TRBV4-1; D gene uncertain. CDR1 and CDR2 from the germline V gene are MGHRA and YSYEKL. The CDR3 length is 16 residues. V was trimmed by 1 base and J by 0 bases, leaving 7 bases between them. CDR3 loop: CASSQAVSSGANVLTF. The CDR3 nucleotides are TGCGCCAGCAGCCAAGCGGTTAGCTCTGGGGCCAACGTCCTGACTTTC.

The gene calls are TRBV5-1 and TRBJ2-2; TRBD1 matches at 9 bases. With V trimmed by 0 bases and J by 6 bases, 3 bases remained unmatched. The CDR3 spans 15 residues. Germline V gives CDR1 SGHRS, CDR2 YFSETQ. CDR3 nucleotides: TGCGCCAGCAGCTTGGGGGACAGGGTTCCCGGGGAGCTGTTTTTT. It specifies CASSLGDRVPGELFF. Together with reference TRBV5-1 and TRBJ2-2, the CDR3 gives the full variable domain: KAGVTQTPRYLIKTRGQQVTLSCSPISGHRSVSWYQQTPGQGLQFLFEYFSETQRNKGNFPGRFSGRQFSNSRSEMNVSTLELGDSALYLCASSLGDRVPGELFFGEGSRLTVL.

The V and J genes are TRBV5-1 and TRBJ2-5; unclear D gene. The CDR3 totals 14 residues. The V gene lost 4 bases and the J gene lost 2 bases, with 12 bases spanning the gap. CDR1 and CDR2 (germline): SGHRS, YFSETQ. The CDR3 coding sequence is TGCGCCAGCAGCGTAGCCGGGTCGCAAGAGACCCAGTACTTC. Translation: CASSVAGSQETQYF.

Only a few counts were recorded for this clone. The rearrangement links TRBV6-4 to TRBJ2-1; D is possibly TRBD2 (6 bases). Between the trimmed V and J ends, which lost 2 bases and 7 bases, there was a span of 12 bases. The CDR3 loop spans 14 amino acids. The V gene's germline CDR1 is MRHNA and CDR2 SNTAGT. DNA for the CDR3: TGTGCCAGCAGTGACGGGAGTAGCGGTAATGAGCAGTTCTTC. Amino acids: CASSDGSSGNEQFF.

As to this clone: The junction departs from the called germline gene at one end, perhaps through a read error. The J gene is TRBJ2-4, the V gene TRBV7-9; 9 bases map to TRBD1. The CDR3 runs to 15 residues. Germline CDR1 and CDR2: SEHNR and FQNEAQ (reference sequence). The CDR3 sequence: CASSPRGQGKNSQYF. CDR3 bases: TGTGCCAGCAGCCCCCGGGGACAGGGCAAAAACAGTCAGTACTTC.

J is TRBJ2-1 and V is TRBV2; D unresolved. The germline V gene encodes CDR1 SNHLY and CDR2 FYNNEI. Trimming shortened V by 7 bases and J by 2 bases, and 12 bases separated the two germline ends. This CDR3 is built from 14 residues. CDR3 residues: CASNYELTYNEQFF. As DNA, the CDR3 is TGTGCCAGCAATTACGAGCTTACCTACAATGAGCAGTTCTTC. Complete variable domain (other parts from reference TRBV2 and TRBJ2-1): EPEVTQTPSHQVTQMGQEVILRCVPISNHLYFYWYRQILGQKVEFLVSFYNNEISEKSEIFDDQFSVERPDGSNFTLKIRSTKLEDSAMYFCASNYELTYNEQFFGPGTRLTVL.

The chain is built from TRBV19 and TRBJ1-5; 7 nucleotides agree with TRBD1. Germline CDR1 LNHDA, CDR2 SQIVND (reference sequence). The CDR3 runs 15 residues. The V gene end was trimmed by 4 bases and the J gene end by 2 bases; junction bases not matched to a gene: 5. The CDR3 DNA reads TGTGCCAGTAGTAACAGACAGGGCGGCAATCAGCCCCAGCATTTT. Translated: CASSNRQGGNQPQHF.